This TCR beta chain was identified during a study of PD-L1 blockade in urothelial cancer. Across the whole study: Male sex and bladder-origin urothelial cancer were recorded for about 90% of the roughly 30 patients. Blood underwent analysis 3 weeks (second dose) and 6 weeks after treatment began. Median T cell yield from blood was roughly 150,000. Of prior chemotherapy regimens, patients had received between 0 and 3.

Germline lookup yields CDR1 SGHAT and CDR2 FQNNGV. V shed 0 bases and J shed 9 bases, with 12 bases lying between them. The CDR3 is made up of 13 amino acids. Assay used: immunoSEQ multiplex PCR; TCRdb lists only in-frame clones, some missing. The table lists around 100,000 clones, about 85% of them singletons. The TCR sequence derives from a man in his forties or fifties with urothelial cancer. This sequence joins TRBV11-2 and TRBJ2-7; the D is unclear. Source: PBMCs, taken around atezolizumab (anti-PD-L1) treatment. As DNA, the CDR3 is TGTGCCAGCAGCTTAGAGCTAGTATCCGGGCAGTACTTC. Protein sequence: CASSLELVSGQYF.